The 22 T cell receptor beta chains listed next were all sequenced from one sample in a study of Tregs in tolerant kidney transplant recipients. Using immunoSEQ multiplex PCR, the repertoire was profiled, and TCRdb retains in-frame clones only, with some absent. Here the sample spans approximately 260,000 clones, about four fifths being singletons. Material: CD4+ T cells from blood. These receptors were taken from a human donor in good health.

The chain links TRBV29-1 to TRBJ1-6, with D maybe TRBD1 (5 bases). The CDR3 extends over 13 amino acids. Germline V lookup: CDR1 SQVTM, CDR2 ANQGSEA. The germline V and J ends were trimmed by 4 bases and 5 bases, with 9 bases remaining between them. In DNA form, the CDR3 reads TGCAGCGTTGCGGCAGGGAATAATTCACCCCTCCACTTT. This gives the protein CSVAAGNNSPLHF.

The DNA for the CDR3 is TGTGCCAGCTCACCAGGGGTCGGCCTCGTCGAGCAGTACTTC. Its translation is CASSPGVGLVEQYF. The rearrangement uses TRBV18 and TRBJ2-7; the D is unclear. The CDR3 is 14 residues long. V lost 2 bases, J lost 6 bases, and 14 bases lay in between. Germline assignment: CDR1 KGHSH and CDR2 LQKENI.

V gene TRBV5-4 combines with J gene TRBJ2-2, with TRBD2 matching 10 bases. The trim removed 5 bases at V and 3 bases at J, leaving 13 bases unmatched. This CDR3 spans 18 amino acids. Germline V gene data show CDR1 as SGHNT and CDR2 as YYREEE (reference sequence). The CDR3 bases are TGTGCCAGCAGGACGGGGGCTAGCGGGAGTGTCCACACCGGGGAGCTGTTTTTT. This gives the protein CASRTGASGSVHTGELFF.

The rearrangement links TRBV9 to TRBJ1-5; D remains ambiguous. CDR1 SGDLS and CDR2 YYNGEE come from the germline V gene. This CDR3 region has 15 residues. Between the trimmed V and J ends, which lost 2 bases and 0 bases, there was a span of 9 bases. For the CDR3, the DNA is TGTGCCAGCAGCGTTAACACCGCTAGCAATCAGCCCCAGCATTTT. Translation: CASSVNTASNQPQHF.

The chain is built from TRBV7-9 and TRBJ2-3, with D tentatively TRBD2 (5 bases). This CDR3 is 13 amino acids long. Germline-derived CDR1 and CDR2 are SEHNR and FQNEAQ (reference sequence). Between the trimmed V and J ends, which lost 4 bases and 5 bases, there was a span of 10 bases. The CDR3 sequence: CASSSFGKDTQYF. The CDR3 coding sequence is TGTGCCAGCAGCTCGTTCGGGAAAGATACGCAGTATTTT.

This chain links TRBV6-5 with TRBJ1-2, with a weak D call TRBD1 (5 bases). This CDR3 contains 14 residues. Trimming left V 2 bases short and J 6 bases short, with 13 bases between. Germline V gives CDR1 MNHEY, CDR2 SVGAGI. The CDR3 reads CASSYIGTDNGYTF. CDR3 coding DNA: TGTGCCAGCAGTTACATCGGGACCGACAATGGCTACACCTTC.

This clone was picked up a small number of times. A read error may produce the germline difference seen at one junction end. The rearrangement links TRBV6-1 to TRBJ1-1; D gene unclear. The CDR3 runs to 12 residues. Germline loops: CDR1 MNHNS, CDR2 SASEGT. CDR3 bases: TGTGCCAGCAGTGAAGAGACCTCCACCCAGGCCTTT. This codes for CASSEETSTQAF.

The rearrangement uses TRBV18 and TRBJ1-1, with 10 nucleotides matching TRBD1. Trimming took 5 bases from V and 5 from J; bases not matched to a gene: 2. Per the germline V gene, CDR1 is KGHSH and CDR2 is LQKENI. The CDR3 spans 13 residues. The CDR3 reads CASSGQGETEAFF. CDR3 in DNA: TGTGCCAGCTCAGGACAGGGGGAGACTGAAGCTTTCTTT.

The chain uses TRBV7-2 and TRBJ2-1, with TRBD2 identical over 10 bases. V lost 5 bases and J lost 5; bases outside the gene matches: 3. This CDR3 spans 14 amino acids. Per germline, CDR1 SGHTA and CDR2 FQGNSA. The CDR3 loop reads CASSRSGRDNEQFF. CDR3 coding DNA: TGTGCCAGCAGCCGAAGCGGGAGGGACAATGAGCAGTTCTTC.

The J gene is TRBJ2-1, the V gene TRBV5-1; D is possibly TRBD1 (6 bases). The CDR3 is made up of 15 amino acids. From germline, CDR1 is SGHRS and CDR2 YFSETQ. V was shortened by 4 bases and J by 2 bases, with 13 bases between the two germline ends. CDR3 nucleotides: TGCGCCAGCAGCGAGGACAGTCAAGCCTACAATGAGCAGTTCTTC. Protein sequence: CASSEDSQAYNEQFF.

This chain links TRBV27 with TRBJ2-1, with TRBD2 as a possible D gene (6 bases). This CDR3 spans 16 amino acids. CDR1 is MNHEY, CDR2 SMNVEV, per germline (reference sequence). Trimming pared 0 bases from V and 5 bases from J, leaving 14 bases between. Here the CDR3 reads CASSLSGTPKDNEQFF. The CDR3 DNA reads as TGTGCCAGCAGTTTATCAGGGACTCCGAAGGACAATGAGCAGTTCTTC.

The V call is TRBV10-1, the J call TRBJ2-1, with TRBD2 identical over 12 bases. The germline V gene encodes CDR1 WNHNN and CDR2 SYGVQD (reference sequence). V trimming: 2 bases; J trimming: 8 bases; junction bases outside the gene matches: 4. The CDR3 contains 15 residues. The CDR3 coding sequence is TGCGCCAGCAGTGAGCTGGCTAGCGGGGGGGATGAGCAGTTCTTC. It translates to CASSELASGGDEQFF.

The chain uses TRBV11-3 and TRBJ2-7; 8 bases align to TRBD1. V lost 2 bases, J lost 2 bases, and 5 bases stayed unmatched. The CDR3 covers 15 residues. Germline values: CDR1 SGHNT, CDR2 YENEEA. The CDR3 sequence is CASSLRQGTTYEQYF. In nucleotides, the CDR3 is TGTGCCAGCAGCTTACGACAGGGGACCACCTACGAGCAGTACTTC.

This clone was counted a few times. The chain employs TRBV4-1 and TRBJ1-1; D is possibly TRBD1 (6 bases). The length of the CDR3 is 16 residues. V lost 2 bases and J 6 bases, leaving 19 bases between the germline ends. Germline CDR1 MGHRA, CDR2 YSYEKL. The CDR3 reads CASSQLKRQGIPEAFF. The CDR3 DNA is TGCGCCAGCAGCCAACTAAAGAGGCAGGGGATCCCTGAAGCTTTCTTT.

In its sample, this clone was seen once. CDR3 DNA sequence: TGTGCCAGCAGCTTTTCGGCCATCTCGTACACTGAAGCTTTCTTT. Amino acid sequence: CASSFSAISYTEAFF. The chain joins TRBV7-8 to TRBJ1-1; D call uncertain. The ends were cut back, 3 bases at V and 3 bases at J, with 14 bases in the middle. The germline CDR1 and CDR2 sequences are SGHVS and FQNEAQ. The CDR3 sequence is 15 residues long.

The J gene is TRBJ2-7, the V gene TRBV9, with no clear D. The CDR3 consists of 12 residues. V was clipped by 2 bases and J by 5 bases, with 8 bases between them. Germline loops: CDR1 SGDLS, CDR2 YYNGEE. The CDR3 region has the DNA TGTGCCAGCAGCGTCGACCGGGACGAGCAGTACTTC. Its translation: CASSVDRDEQYF.

The chain carries TRBV19 and TRBJ2-7, with D tentatively TRBD1 (6 bases). CDR1 is LNHDA and CDR2 is SQIVND in the germline V gene (reference sequence). The CDR3 totals 14 residues. The germline V and J ends were trimmed by 5 bases and 6 bases, with 17 bases remaining between them. For the CDR3, the DNA is TGTGCCAGTAGTTCCCGGGACACATCTTTCGAGCAGTACTTC. Translating gives CASSSRDTSFEQYF.

The chain has TRBV11-3 and TRBJ2-1, with 12 bases matching TRBD2. The CDR3 contains 18 residues. CDR1 and CDR2 from the germline V gene are SGHNT and YENEEA. Losses at the gene ends were 2 bases for V and 5 bases for J; bases not matched to a gene: 10. CDR3 region: CASSLLCTSGGRDNEQFF. Written as DNA, the CDR3 is TGTGCCAGCAGCTTACTATGCACTAGCGGGGGGAGGGACAATGAGCAGTTCTTC.

The chain employs TRBV9 and TRBJ1-1; D remains ambiguous. Trimming removed 3 bases from V and 3 bases from J, with 15 bases in between. Per the germline V gene, CDR1 is SGDLS and CDR2 is YYNGEE. CDR3 size: 15 residues. The CDR3 region is CASSAGGDGYTEAFF. The CDR3 DNA is TGTGCCAGCAGCGCCGGAGGTGATGGTTACACTGAAGCTTTCTTT.

This sequence joins TRBV15 and TRBJ2-7; 10 bases fit TRBD2. After removal of 0 bases from V and 5 bases from J, the junction contained 7 bases not matched to a gene. CDR1 is LNHNV and CDR2 is YYDKDF in the germline V gene (reference sequence). This CDR3 region has 16 residues. The CDR3: CATSREISGGDDEQYF. As DNA, the CDR3 is TGTGCCACCAGCAGAGAAATCAGCGGGGGGGACGACGAGCAGTACTTC.

With regard to this clone: The junction shows a germline mismatch at one end, possibly a read error. The rearrangement uses TRBV10-1 and TRBJ2-7; the D gene is possibly TRBD2 (6 bases). CDR1 and CDR2 from the germline V gene are WNHNN and SYGVQD (reference sequence). The CDR3 extends over 14 amino acids. The CDR3 is CASSETYTGTEGHF. CDR3 DNA sequence: TGCGCCAGCAGTGAAACATATACCGGGACGGAGGGACACTTC.

The chain recombines TRBV5-1 with TRBJ2-5; the match to TRBD1 covers 7 bases. Looked up from germline, CDR1 is SGHRS and CDR2 is YFSETQ. The CDR3 totals 14 residues. J gave up 5 bases and V 4 bases, and 8 bases lay outside the gene matches. CDR3 sequence: CASSGTVRGETQYF. The CDR3 DNA is TGCGCCAGCAGCGGGACAGTCCGTGGGGAGACCCAGTACTTC.